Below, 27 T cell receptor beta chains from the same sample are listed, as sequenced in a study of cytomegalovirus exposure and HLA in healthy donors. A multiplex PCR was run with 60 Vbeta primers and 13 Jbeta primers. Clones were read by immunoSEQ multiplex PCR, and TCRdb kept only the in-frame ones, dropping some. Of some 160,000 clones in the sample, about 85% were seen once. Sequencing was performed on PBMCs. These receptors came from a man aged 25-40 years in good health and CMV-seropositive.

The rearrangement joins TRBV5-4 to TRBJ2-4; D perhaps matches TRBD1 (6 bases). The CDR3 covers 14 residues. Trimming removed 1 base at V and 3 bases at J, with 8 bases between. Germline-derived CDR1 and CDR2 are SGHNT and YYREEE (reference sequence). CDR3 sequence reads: CASSLSDSKNIQYF. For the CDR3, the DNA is TGTGCCAGCAGCTTGTCGGACAGCAAAAACATTCAGTACTTC.

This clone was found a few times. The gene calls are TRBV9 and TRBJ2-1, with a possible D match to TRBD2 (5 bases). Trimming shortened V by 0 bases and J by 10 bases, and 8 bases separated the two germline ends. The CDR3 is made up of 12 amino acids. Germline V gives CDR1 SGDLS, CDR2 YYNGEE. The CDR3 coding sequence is TGTGCCAGCAGCGTAGGGTGGAGGGAGCAGTTCTTC. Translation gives CASSVGWREQFF. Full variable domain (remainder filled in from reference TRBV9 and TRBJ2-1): DSGVTQTPKHLITATGQRVTLRCSPRSGDLSVYWYQQSLDQGLQFLIQYYNGEERAKGNILERFSAQQFPDLHSELNLSSLELGDSALYFCASSVGWREQFFGPGTRLTVL.

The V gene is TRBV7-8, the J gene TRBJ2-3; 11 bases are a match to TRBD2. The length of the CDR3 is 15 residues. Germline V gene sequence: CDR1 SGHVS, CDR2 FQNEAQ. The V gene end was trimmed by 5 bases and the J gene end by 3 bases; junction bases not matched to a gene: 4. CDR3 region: CASSLGTSGTDTQYF. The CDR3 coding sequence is TGTGCCAGCAGCCTCGGGACTAGCGGAACAGATACGCAGTATTTT.

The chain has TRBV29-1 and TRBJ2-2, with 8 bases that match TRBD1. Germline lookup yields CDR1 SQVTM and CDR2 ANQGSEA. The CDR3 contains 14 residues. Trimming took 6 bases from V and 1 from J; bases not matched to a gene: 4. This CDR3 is CSVTGTGNTGELFF. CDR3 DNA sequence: TGCAGCGTGACCGGGACAGGGAACACCGGGGAGCTGTTTTTT.

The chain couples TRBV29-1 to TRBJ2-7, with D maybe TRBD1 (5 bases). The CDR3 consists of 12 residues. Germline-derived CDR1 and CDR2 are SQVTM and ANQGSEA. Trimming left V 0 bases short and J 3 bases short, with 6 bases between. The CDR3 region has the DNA TGCAGCGTTGAAGAAGACAGCTACGAGCAGTACTTC. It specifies CSVEEDSYEQYF.

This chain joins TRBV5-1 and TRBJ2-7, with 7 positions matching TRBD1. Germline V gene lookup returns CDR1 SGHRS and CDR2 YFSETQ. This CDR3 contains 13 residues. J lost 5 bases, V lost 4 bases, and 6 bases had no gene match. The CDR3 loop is CASSGPQGDEQYF. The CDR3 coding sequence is TGCGCCAGCAGCGGGCCTCAGGGGGACGAGCAGTACTTC.

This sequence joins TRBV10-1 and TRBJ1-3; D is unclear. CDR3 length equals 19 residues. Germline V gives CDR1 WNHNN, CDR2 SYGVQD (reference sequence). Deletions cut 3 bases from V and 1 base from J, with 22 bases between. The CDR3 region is CASSDPRPPKAISGNTIYF. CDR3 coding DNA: TGCGCCAGCAGTGACCCCAGGCCACCAAAAGCTATTTCTGGAAACACCATATATTTT.

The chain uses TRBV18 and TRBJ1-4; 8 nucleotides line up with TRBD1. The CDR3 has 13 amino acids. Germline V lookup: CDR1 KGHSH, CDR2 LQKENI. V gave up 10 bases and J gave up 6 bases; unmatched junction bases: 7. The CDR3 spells CATSGQEDEKLFF. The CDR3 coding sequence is TGTGCCACCTCGGGACAGGAGGATGAAAAACTGTTTTTT.

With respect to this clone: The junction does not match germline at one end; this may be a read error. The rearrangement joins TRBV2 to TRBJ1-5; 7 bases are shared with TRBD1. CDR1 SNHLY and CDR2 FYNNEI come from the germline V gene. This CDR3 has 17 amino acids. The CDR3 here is CASREGTAAYSNQPQHF. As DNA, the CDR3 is TGTGCCAGCAGAGAAGGGACAGCCGCCTATAGCAATCAGCCCCAGCATTTT.

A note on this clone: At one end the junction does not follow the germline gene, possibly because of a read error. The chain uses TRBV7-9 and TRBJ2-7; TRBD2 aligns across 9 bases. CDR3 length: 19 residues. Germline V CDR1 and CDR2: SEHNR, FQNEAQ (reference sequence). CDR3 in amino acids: CSSSLSLVAGEQVRHEQYF. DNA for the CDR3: TGTTCCAGCAGCTTATCGTTAGTAGCGGGAGAACAAGTACGCCACGAGCAGTACTTC.

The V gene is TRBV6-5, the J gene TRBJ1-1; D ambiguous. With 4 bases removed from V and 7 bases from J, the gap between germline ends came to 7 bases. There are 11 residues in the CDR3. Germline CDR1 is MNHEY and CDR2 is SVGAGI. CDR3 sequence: CASSSPGEAFF. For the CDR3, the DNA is TGTGCCAGCAGTTCGCCAGGTGAAGCTTTCTTT.

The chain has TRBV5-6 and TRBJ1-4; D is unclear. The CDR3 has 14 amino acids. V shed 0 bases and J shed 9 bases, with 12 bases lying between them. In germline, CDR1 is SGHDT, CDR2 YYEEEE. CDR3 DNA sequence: TGTGCCAGCAGCTTGGGTCGTCCGGGGAAAAAACTGTTTTTT. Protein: CASSLGRPGKKLFF. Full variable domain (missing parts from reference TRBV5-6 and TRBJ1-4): DAGVTQSPTHLIKTRGQQVTLRCSPKSGHDTVSWYQQALGQGPQFIFQYYEEEERQRGNFPDRFSGHQFPNYSSELNVNALLLGDSALYLCASSLGRPGKKLFFGSGTQLSVL.

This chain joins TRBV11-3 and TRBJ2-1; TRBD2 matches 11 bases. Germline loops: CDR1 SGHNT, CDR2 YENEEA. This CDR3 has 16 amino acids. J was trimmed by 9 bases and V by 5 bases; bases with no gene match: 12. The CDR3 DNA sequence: TGTGCCAGCAGCCCACCGGATAGCGGGAGGGCCGCTGAGCAGTTCTTC. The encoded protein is CASSPPDSGRAAEQFF.

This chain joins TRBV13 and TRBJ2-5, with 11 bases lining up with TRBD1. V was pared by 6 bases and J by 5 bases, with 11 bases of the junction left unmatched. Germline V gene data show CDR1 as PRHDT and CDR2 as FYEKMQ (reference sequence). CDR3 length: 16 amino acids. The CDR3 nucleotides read TGTGCCAGCAGTCTGCGCCGGACAGGGGGCAGCGAGACCCAGTACTTC. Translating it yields CASSLRRTGGSETQYF. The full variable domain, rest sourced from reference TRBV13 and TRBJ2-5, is AAGVIQSPRHLIKEKRETATLKCYPIPRHDTVYWYQQGPGQDPQFLISFYEKMQSDKGSIPDRFSAQQFSDYHSELNMSSLELGDSALYFCASSLRRTGGSETQYFGPGTRLLVL.

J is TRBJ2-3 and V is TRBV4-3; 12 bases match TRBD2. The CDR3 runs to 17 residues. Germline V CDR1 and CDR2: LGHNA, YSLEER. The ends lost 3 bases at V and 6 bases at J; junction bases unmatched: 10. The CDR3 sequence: CASSHGVTSGSRDTQYF. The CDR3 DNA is TGCGCCAGCAGCCACGGGGTGACTAGCGGGAGTCGGGATACGCAGTATTTT.

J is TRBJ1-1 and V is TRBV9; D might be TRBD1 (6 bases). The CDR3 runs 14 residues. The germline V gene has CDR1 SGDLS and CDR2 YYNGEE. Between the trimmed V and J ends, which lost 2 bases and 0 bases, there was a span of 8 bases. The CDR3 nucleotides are TGTGCCAGCAGCGTGGGACACCTGAACACTGAAGCTTTCTTT. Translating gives CASSVGHLNTEAFF.

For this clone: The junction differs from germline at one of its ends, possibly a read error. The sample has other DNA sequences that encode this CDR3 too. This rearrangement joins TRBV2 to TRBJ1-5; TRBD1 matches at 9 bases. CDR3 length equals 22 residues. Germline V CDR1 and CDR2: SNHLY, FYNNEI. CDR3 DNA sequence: TGTGCTAGCAGTGAAGCGCGGTGGGACAGGGCAGAGGGGGTAAATAGCAATCAGCCCCAGCATTTT. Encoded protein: CASSEARWDRAEGVNSNQPQHF.

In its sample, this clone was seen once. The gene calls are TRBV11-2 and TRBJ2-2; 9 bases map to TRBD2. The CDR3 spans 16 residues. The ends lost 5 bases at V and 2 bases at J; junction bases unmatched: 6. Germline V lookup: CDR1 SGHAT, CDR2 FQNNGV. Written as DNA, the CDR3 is TGTGCCAGCAGCAAGACGGGGACTAGCAACACCGGGGAGCTGTTTTTT. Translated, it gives CASSKTGTSNTGELFF.

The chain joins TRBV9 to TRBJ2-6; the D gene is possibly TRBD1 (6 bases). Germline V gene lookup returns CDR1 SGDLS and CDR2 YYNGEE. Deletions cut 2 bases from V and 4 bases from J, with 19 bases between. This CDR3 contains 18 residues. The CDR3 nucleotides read TGTGCCAGCAGCGTCGGGCCCAGGGGTGAGGCAGGGGCCAACGTCCTGACTTTC. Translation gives CASSVGPRGEAGANVLTF.

The CDR3 sequence: CASSQDRITYEQYF. CDR3 DNA sequence: TGTGCCAGCTCACAGGACAGGATAACCTACGAGCAGTACTTC. This chain uses TRBV18 with TRBJ2-7; 7 bases are a match to TRBD1. Germline V gene data show CDR1 as KGHSH and CDR2 as LQKENI. CDR3 length: 14 residues. V lost 4 bases to trimming and J lost 2 bases; unmatched junction nucleotides: 5. The whole variable domain, remainder taken from reference TRBV18 and TRBJ2-7, is NAGVMQNPRHLVRRRGQEARLRCSPMKGHSHVYWYRQLPEEGLKFMVYLQKENIIDESGMPKERFSAEFPKEGPSILRIQQVVRGDSAAYFCASSQDRITYEQYFGPGTRLTVT.

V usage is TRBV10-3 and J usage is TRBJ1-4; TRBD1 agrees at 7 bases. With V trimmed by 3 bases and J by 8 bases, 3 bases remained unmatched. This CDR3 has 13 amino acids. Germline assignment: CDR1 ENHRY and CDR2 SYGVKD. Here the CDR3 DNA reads TGTGCCATCAGTGAAAGGGGGCGGGAAAAACTGTTTTTT. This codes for CAISERGREKLFF.

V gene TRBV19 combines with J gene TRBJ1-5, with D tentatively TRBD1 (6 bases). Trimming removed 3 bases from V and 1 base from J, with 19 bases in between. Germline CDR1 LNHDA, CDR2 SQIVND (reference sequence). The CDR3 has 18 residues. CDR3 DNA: TGTGCCAGTAGTATTGATCGAGGGGGAAGTAAAAGCAATCAGCCCCAGCATTTT. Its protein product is CASSIDRGGSKSNQPQHF.

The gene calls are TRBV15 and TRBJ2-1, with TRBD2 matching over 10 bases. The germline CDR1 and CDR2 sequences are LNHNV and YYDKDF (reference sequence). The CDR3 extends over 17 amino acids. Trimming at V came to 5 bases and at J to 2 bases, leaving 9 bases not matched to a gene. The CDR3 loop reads CATSPLAGAGPYNEQFF. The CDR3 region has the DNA TGTGCCACCAGCCCCCTAGCGGGGGCTGGCCCCTACAATGAGCAGTTCTTC.

CDR3 nucleotide sequence: TGTGCCAGCAGTCAGACTGGGGCCAACGTCCTGACTTTC. It specifies CASSQTGANVLTF. V usage is TRBV7-3 and J usage is TRBJ2-6; no clear D gene. Per germline, CDR1 SGHTA and CDR2 FQGTGA. CDR3 size: 13 residues. V lost 6 bases to trimming and J lost 2 bases, with 5 bases between them.

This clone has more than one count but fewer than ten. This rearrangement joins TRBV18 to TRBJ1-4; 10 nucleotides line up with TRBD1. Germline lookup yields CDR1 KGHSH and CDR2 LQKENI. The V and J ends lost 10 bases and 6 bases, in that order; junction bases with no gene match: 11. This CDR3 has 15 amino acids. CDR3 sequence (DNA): TGTGCCACCTACCGGGACAGGGGTCGAGATGAAAAACTGTTTTTT. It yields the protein CATYRDRGRDEKLFF.

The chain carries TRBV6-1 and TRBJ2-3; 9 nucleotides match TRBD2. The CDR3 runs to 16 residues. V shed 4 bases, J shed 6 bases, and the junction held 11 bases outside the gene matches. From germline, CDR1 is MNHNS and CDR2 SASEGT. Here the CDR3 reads CASSGGGSGRSDTQYF. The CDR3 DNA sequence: TGTGCCAGCAGTGGAGGGGGTAGCGGGAGATCGGATACGCAGTATTTT.

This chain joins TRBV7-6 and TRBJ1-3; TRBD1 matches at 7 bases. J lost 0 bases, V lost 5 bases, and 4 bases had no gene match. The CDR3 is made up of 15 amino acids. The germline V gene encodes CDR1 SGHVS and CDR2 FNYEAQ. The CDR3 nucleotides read TGTGCCAGCAGCGCGGGACAGTCCTCTGGAAACACCATATATTTT. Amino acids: CASSAGQSSGNTIYF. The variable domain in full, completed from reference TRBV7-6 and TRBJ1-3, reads GAGVSQSPRYKVTKRGQDVALRCDPISGHVSLYWYRQALGQGPEFLTYFNYEAQQDKSGLPNDRFSAERPEGSISTLTIQRTEQRDSAMYRCASSAGQSSGNTIYFGEGSWLTVV.